The clone carrying this T cell receptor (beta chain) showed up many times. Its antigen is unidentified. Trimming pared 5 bases from V and 7 bases from J, leaving 7 bases between. The V gene's germline CDR1 is SQVTM and CDR2 ANQGSEA. The CDR3 loop spans 10 amino acids. This record belongs to a study of identical twins. Broader study findings: The models systematically underestimated how much out-of-frame TCR alpha was shared in monozygotic twins.

TCRdb analysed the 5' RACE reads with MiXCR anew, one entry per CDR3 protein. The top ten hold 3% to 4% of the sample, which has 200,000 to 250,000 distinct CDR3 sequences, about 7.3% seen once. The same sample was also studied in work on yellow fever vaccine responses in identical twins.

Specimen: memory (CD45RO+) T cells sorted from blood. The J gene is TRBJ2-3, the V gene TRBV29-1; no reliable D call. The TCR sequence derives from a woman between 18 and 29 years old in good health. The CDR3 loop reads CSVKENTQYF. DNA of the CDR3: TGCAGCGTTAAGGAGAATACGCAGTATTTT.